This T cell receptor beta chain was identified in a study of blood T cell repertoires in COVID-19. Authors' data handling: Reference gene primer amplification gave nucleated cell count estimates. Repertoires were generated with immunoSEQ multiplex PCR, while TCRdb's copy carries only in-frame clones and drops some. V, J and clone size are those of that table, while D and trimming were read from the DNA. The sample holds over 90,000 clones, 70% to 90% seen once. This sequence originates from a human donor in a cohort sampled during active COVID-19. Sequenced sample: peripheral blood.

The DNA for the CDR3 is TGTGCCAGCAGCATAGGACAGGGGTTTTCTGGCTACACCTTC. It translates to CASSIGQGFSGYTF. The chain is built from TRBV5-6 and TRBJ1-2, with 9 bases lining up with TRBD1. Germline V lookup: CDR1 SGHDT, CDR2 YYEEEE. The V segment lost 4 bases and the J segment 7 bases; nucleotides outside the gene matches: 8. CDR3 length: 14 amino acids. Full variable domain (missing parts from reference TRBV5-6 and TRBJ1-2): DAGVTQSPTHLIKTRGQQVTLRCSPKSGHDTVSWYQQALGQGPQFIFQYYEEEERQRGNFPDRFSGHQFPNYSSELNVNALLLGDSALYLCASSIGQGFSGYTFGSGTRLTVV.